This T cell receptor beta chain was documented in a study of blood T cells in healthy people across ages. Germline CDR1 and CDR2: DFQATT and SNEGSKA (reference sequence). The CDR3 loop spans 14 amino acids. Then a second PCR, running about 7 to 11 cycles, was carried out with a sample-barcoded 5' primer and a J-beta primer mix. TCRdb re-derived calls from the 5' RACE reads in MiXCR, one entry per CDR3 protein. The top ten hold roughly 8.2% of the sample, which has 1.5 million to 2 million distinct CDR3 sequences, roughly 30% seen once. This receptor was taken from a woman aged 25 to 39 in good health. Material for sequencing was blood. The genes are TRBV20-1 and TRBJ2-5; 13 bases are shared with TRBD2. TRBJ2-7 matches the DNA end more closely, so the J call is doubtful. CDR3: CSALTSGRKYEQYF. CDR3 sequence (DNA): TGCAGTGCCCTGACTAGCGGGAGGAAATACGAGCAGTACTTC.